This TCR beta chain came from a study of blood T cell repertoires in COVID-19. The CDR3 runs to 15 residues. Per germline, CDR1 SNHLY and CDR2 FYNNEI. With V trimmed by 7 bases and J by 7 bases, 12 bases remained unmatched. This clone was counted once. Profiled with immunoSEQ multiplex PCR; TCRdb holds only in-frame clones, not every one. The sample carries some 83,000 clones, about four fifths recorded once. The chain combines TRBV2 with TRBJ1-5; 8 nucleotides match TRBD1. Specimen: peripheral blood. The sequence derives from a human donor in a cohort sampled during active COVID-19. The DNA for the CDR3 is TGTGCCAGCACTATTTACCAGGGGGCTCGACAGCCCCAGCATTTT. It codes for CASTIYQGARQPQHF. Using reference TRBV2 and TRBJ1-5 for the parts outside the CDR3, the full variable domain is EPEVTQTPSHQVTQMGQEVILRCVPISNHLYFYWYRQILGQKVEFLVSFYNNEISEKSEIFDDQFSVERPDGSNFTLKIRSTKLEDSAMYFCASTIYQGARQPQHFGDGTRLSIL.